The rows below give T cell receptor beta chains drawn from one sample of a study of CD8 T cells in ankylosing spondylitis. TCRdb fed the 5' RACE reads into MiXCR, producing one record per CDR3 protein. The sample holds about 240,000 distinct CDR3 sequences; 8% to 9.5% are singletons and the top ten take approximately 6.2%. The sample taken for sequencing was blood, either unsorted or a sorted T cell fraction (not recorded which). These receptors were obtained from a male donor with ankylosing spondylitis or in good health (not recorded which). The CDR3 runs from the conserved cysteine through the conserved F or W. D genes are given only for firm matches. A row's size may be missing; if present it is once, few, many or a size class.

v_call	clone_size	j_call	cdr3_length	d_call	cdr3_nt	cdr3_aa
TRBV29-1	many	TRBJ1-2	13	.	TGCAGCGTTGCCGTTGCTCTAAACTATGGCTACACCTTC	CSVAVALNYGYTF
TRBV19	many	TRBJ1-2	15	TRBD1	TGTGCCACCTCTCCCCGGACAGGCAACTCCTATGGCTACACCTTC	CATSPRTGNSYGYTF
TRBV12-3/TRBV12-4	many	TRBJ2-2	15	.	TGTGCCAGCAGGTCCGGGACGTCGAACACCGGGGAGCTGTTTTTT	CASRSGTSNTGELFF
TRBV20-1	many	TRBJ2-1	15	TRBD2	TGCAGTGCTGGGACTAGCGGGAGGACTTTTAATGAGCAGTTCTTC	CSAGTSGRTFNEQFF
TRBV7-2	many	TRBJ2-1	16	.	TGTGCCAGCAGCTTTTATCTGGACTCTAACCCCAATGAGCAGTTCTTC	CASSFYLDSNPNEQFF
TRBV7-9	.	TRBJ2-3	15	.	TGTGCCAGCAGCTTAGTGATGGGGCAGGTTGATACGCAGTATTTT	CASSLVMGQVDTQYF
TRBV5-1	many	TRBJ1-1	15	.	TGCGCCAGCAGCTTGTCGGGGGGGGTGAACACTGAAGCTTTCTTT	CASSLSGGVNTEAFF
TRBV5-1	many	TRBJ1-2	15	.	TGCGCCAGCAGCTTGGATCAGGCGGGGTTCTATGGCTACACCTTC	CASSLDQAGFYGYTF
TRBV29-1	many	TRBJ2-7	14	TRBD2	TGCAGCGTCGGACTAGCGGGAGAGGGCTACGAGCAGTACTTC	CSVGLAGEGYEQYF
TRBV7-8	many	TRBJ2-1	15	TRBD1	TGTGCCAGCAGTAAGGACAGGTCATCTTACAATGAGCAGTTCTTC	CASSKDRSSYNEQFF
TRBV7-2	many	TRBJ2-7	15	.	TGTGCCAGCAGCTTAGAGTCAGGGTTCCCCTACGAGCAGTACTTC	CASSLESGFPYEQYF
TRBV7-9	many	TRBJ2-7	16	.	TGTGCCAGCAGCCCGGATTCGGGTCGGGGGTCCTACGAGCAGTACTTC	CASSPDSGRGSYEQYF
TRBV28	.	TRBJ2-2	15	TRBD2	TGTGCCAGCGGTCCCGGACTAGGGAACACCGGGGAGCTGTTTTTT	CASGPGLGNTGELFF
TRBV7-6	many	TRBJ2-3	15	TRBD2	TGTGCCAGCAGTTTCCCTATAGCGGGGGCCGATACGCAGTATTTT	CASSFPIAGADTQYF
TRBV18	.	TRBJ2-7	14	TRBD1	TGTGCCAGCTCACCGGGACAGAACCCCTACGAGCAGTACTTC	CASSPGQNPYEQYF
TRBV6-2/TRBV6-3	many	TRBJ1-5	12	.	TGTGCCAGCAGTTACTGGGACCAGCCCCAGCATTTT	CASSYWDQPQHF
TRBV20-1	.	TRBJ2-7	12	TRBD1	TGCAGTGCCAGGGGACAGGGAGAGGAGCAGCACTTC	CSARGQGEEQHF
TRBV7-2	.	TRBJ2-1	11	.	TGTGCCAGCAGCTTAGTCATGGGGCAGTTCTTC	CASSLVMGQFF
TRBV20-1	few	TRBJ2-5	11	.	TGCAGTGCTCCCGGGGAAGAGACCCAGTACTTC	CSAPGEETQYF
TRBV5-1	many	TRBJ2-5	13	.	TGCGCCAGCAGCCCGGGACACCAAGAGACCCAGTACTTC	CASSPGHQETQYF
TRBV11-2	many	TRBJ1-2	15	TRBD1	TGTGCCAGCAGCGCCCGTCGGGACAGATCCTATGGCTACACCTTC	CASSARRDRSYGYTF
TRBV7-9	many	TRBJ1-2	12	TRBD1	TGTGCCAGCAGCTCCTATTTACAGGGGTACTTCTTC	CASSSYLQGYFF
TRBV6-5	many	TRBJ2-1	14	.	TGTGCCAGCAGTTATTCCCGGACACGCGATGAGCAGTTCTTC	CASSYSRTRDEQFF
TRBV7-2	many	TRBJ1-5	14	.	TGTGCCAGCAGCCTGGACAGAGCAAATCAGCCCCAGCATTTT	CASSLDRANQPQHF
TRBV4-2	.	TRBJ1-2	17	TRBD1	TGTGCCAGCAGCCCCTTGGGACAGGAGAAAGCTAACTATGGCTACACCTTC	CASSPLGQEKANYGYTF
TRBV19	many	TRBJ2-1	15	.	TGTGCCAGTAGTATAGTCCGAGACTCCTACAATGAGCAGTTCTTC	CASSIVRDSYNEQFF
TRBV3-1	.	TRBJ2-1	20	.	TGTGCCAGCAGCCAAGGCCCCCTGCGAGGTCCGAAAGGGATCAACGATGAGCAGTTCTTC	CASSQGPLRGPKGINDEQFF
TRBV7-2	many	TRBJ1-1	17	.	TGTGCCAGCAGCAAACACCCCCGGGGCAATATGAACACTGAAGCTTTCTTT	CASSKHPRGNMNTEAFF
TRBV20-1	many	TRBJ1-6	18	.	TGCAGTGCTAGAGGCCAAAGGGGGGGCGGAATCCCGGGTTCACCCCTCCACTTT	CSARGQRGGGIPGSPLHF
TRBV5-1	many	TRBJ2-7	15	TRBD1	TGCGCCAGCAGCCTTACGACAGGGGGGTTTCGCGAGCAGTACTTC	CASSLTTGGFREQYF
TRBV7-9	many	TRBJ1-1	13	.	TGTGCCAGCAGCGCGGACGCAAACACTGAAGCTTTCTTT	CASSADANTEAFF
TRBV20-1	.	TRBJ2-6	17	TRBD1	TGCAGTGCCTCACAGGGGGCGGTTTCCTCTGGGGCCAACGTCCTGACTTTC	CSASQGAVSSGANVLTF
TRBV20-1	.	TRBJ1-1	12	TRBD1	TGCAGTGGTGAGGACAGGGGCCTTGAAGCTTTCTTT	CSGEDRGLEAFF
TRBV29-1	many	TRBJ2-7	10	.	TGCAGCGTGTACGGGGAGCGGCAGTACTTC	CSVYGERQYF
TRBV11-2	.	TRBJ2-3	17	TRBD2	TGTGCCAGCAGCTTAGATTTCGCGGGAGTGACGACAGATACGCAGTATTTT	CASSLDFAGVTTDTQYF
TRBV4-2	few	TRBJ2-1	16	TRBD2	TGTGCCAGCAGCCCCAAGTCTACTAGCGGGGGCAATGAGCAGTTCTTC	CASSPKSTSGGNEQFF
TRBV19	many	TRBJ2-3	17	TRBD2	TGTGCCAGTAGTATGTCGGCTAGCGGACGGCTCACAGATACGCAGTATTTT	CASSMSASGRLTDTQYF
TRBV5-6	many	TRBJ1-2	16	TRBD1	TGTGCCAGCATCCTAAGGGAGACAGGGGTCGACTATGGCTACACCTTC	CASILRETGVDYGYTF
TRBV19	many	TRBJ2-1	15	.	TGTGCCAGTAGTATAGATCGGGGCAGTAACAATGAGCAGTTCTTC	CASSIDRGSNNEQFF
TRBV4-1	many	TRBJ2-5	14	.	TGCGCCAGCAGCCAACAGCCGGTACAAGAGACCCAGTACTTC	CASSQQPVQETQYF
TRBV12-3/TRBV12-4	many	TRBJ2-3	14	.	TGTGCCATCGGGGCAACTCCTAGCACAGATACGCAGTATTTT	CAIGATPSTDTQYF
TRBV3-1	many	TRBJ1-2	12	TRBD1	TGTGCCAGCAGCCGGACAGGGCCTGGCTACACCTTC	CASSRTGPGYTF
TRBV14	.	TRBJ2-3	15	.	TGTGCCAGCAGCCAAGATTGGGGCCTCAGGGATACGCAGTATTTT	CASSQDWGLRDTQYF
TRBV5-1	many	TRBJ2-1	17	.	TGCGCCAGCAGCTCACGGTCGGGGACCCATTATTACAATGAGCAGTTCTTC	CASSSRSGTHYYNEQFF
TRBV6-1	many	TRBJ1-4	19	.	TGTGCCAGCAGTGAAGCGCTTCGAATATCCGGGGTAAAAAATGAAAAACTGTTTTTT	CASSEALRISGVKNEKLFF
TRBV30	many	TRBJ1-1	12	.	TGTGCCTGTAGACAAGGCAATACTGAAGCTTTCTTT	CACRQGNTEAFF
TRBV11-2	many	TRBJ2-1	15	TRBD2	TGTGCCAGCAGCTCCCCTAGCGGGGTCTACAATGAGCAGTTCTTC	CASSSPSGVYNEQFF
TRBV2	many	TRBJ1-2	12	.	TGTGCCAGCAGGGCGGACAGCTATGGCTACACCTTC	CASRADSYGYTF
TRBV3-1	many	TRBJ1-2	13	.	TGTGCCAGCAGCCAAGAAGGGTACTATGGCTACACCTTC	CASSQEGYYGYTF
TRBV10-1	.	TRBJ2-3	16	TRBD2	TGCGCCAGCAGTGAGATAGCGGGAGGACTAACAGATACGCAGTATTTT	CASSEIAGGLTDTQYF
TRBV7-2	.	TRBJ2-3	16	.	TGTGCCAGCAGCTTCGGCGGGCGCGGGCCCACAGATACGCAGTATTTT	CASSFGGRGPTDTQYF
TRBV5-1	.	TRBJ2-7	15	.	TGCGCCAGCAGCTTGGAGGGGCGGGGAATCTACGAGCAGTACTTC	CASSLEGRGIYEQYF
TRBV4-1	.	TRBJ2-3	17	TRBD2	TGCGCCAGCAGCCAAGATATCGGCGGGAGGGTCGCAGATACGCAGTATTTT	CASSQDIGGRVADTQYF
TRBV11-2	.	TRBJ2-3	11	.	TGTGCCAGCTTTGGGAGCGATACGCAGTATTTT	CASFGSDTQYF
TRBV20-1	few	TRBJ1-1	13	.	TGCAGTGCTAGAGAGAACTGGAACACTGAAGCTTTCTTT	CSARENWNTEAFF
TRBV7-2	many	TRBJ1-1	13	.	TGTGCCAGCAGCTCCGACCGATCCGCTGAAGCTTTCTTT	CASSSDRSAEAFF
TRBV5-1	few	TRBJ2-2	14	.	TGCGCCAGCAGCTTGGCCGCCGACACCGGGGAGCTGTTTTTT	CASSLAADTGELFF
TRBV20-1	few	TRBJ1-4	14	.	TGCAGTGCTCCGGTGGCAGGCTCGTATGAAAAACTGTTTTTT	CSAPVAGSYEKLFF
TRBV7-2	.	TRBJ2-1	17	TRBD1	TGTGCCAGCAGCTGGGGACAGGGTCCTAGCTCCTACAATGAGCAGTTCTTC	CASSWGQGPSSYNEQFF
TRBV12-3/TRBV12-4	many	TRBJ2-7	13	.	TGTGCCAGCAGCCGACAGGTTACATACGAGCAGTACTTC	CASSRQVTYEQYF